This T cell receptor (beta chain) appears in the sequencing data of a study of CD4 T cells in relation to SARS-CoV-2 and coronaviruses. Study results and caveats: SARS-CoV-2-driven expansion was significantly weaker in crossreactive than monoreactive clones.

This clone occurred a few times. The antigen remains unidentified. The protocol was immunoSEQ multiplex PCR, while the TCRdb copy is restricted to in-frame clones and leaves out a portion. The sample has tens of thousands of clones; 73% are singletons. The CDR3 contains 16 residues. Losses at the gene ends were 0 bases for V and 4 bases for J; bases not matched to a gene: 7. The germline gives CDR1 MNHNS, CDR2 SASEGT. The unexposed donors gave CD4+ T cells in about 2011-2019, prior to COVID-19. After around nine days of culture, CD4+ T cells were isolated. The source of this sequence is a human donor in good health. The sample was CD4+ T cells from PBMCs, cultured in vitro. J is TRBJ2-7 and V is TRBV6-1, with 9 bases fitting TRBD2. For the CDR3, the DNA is TGTGCCAGCAGTGAAGCGCTTGCGGGAGGGCCTTACGAGCAGTACTTC. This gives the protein CASSEALAGGPYEQYF.